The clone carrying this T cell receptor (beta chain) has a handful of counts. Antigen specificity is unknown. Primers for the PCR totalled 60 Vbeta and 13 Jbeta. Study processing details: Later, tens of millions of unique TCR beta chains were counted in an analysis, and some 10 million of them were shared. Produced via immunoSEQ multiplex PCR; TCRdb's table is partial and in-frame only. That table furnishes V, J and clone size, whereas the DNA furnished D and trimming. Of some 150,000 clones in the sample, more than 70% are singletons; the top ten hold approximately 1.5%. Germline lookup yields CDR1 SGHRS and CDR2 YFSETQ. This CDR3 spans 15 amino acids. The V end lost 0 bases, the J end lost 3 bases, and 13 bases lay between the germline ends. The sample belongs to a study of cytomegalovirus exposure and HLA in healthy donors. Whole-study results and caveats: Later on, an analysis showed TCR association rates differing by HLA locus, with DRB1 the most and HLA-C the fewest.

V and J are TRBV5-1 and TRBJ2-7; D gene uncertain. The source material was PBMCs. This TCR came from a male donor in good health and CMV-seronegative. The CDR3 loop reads CASSLAPRSGYEQYF. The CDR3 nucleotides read TGCGCCAGCAGCTTGGCCCCTAGGAGTGGCTACGAGCAGTACTTC.